The 20 T cell receptor beta chains reported below all come from one sample, sequenced in a study of T cells expressing NK-cell markers. TCRdb reprocessed the 5' RACE reads and reports one entry per CDR3 protein, with no DNA. The table lists a few hundred thousand distinct CDR3 sequences. Material for sequencing was blood T cells: a sorted CD56 or NKG2C T cell subset, CD4+ or CD8+ T cells, or bulk PBMC T cells (not recorded which). Receptors originate from a woman aged 50 to 65 in good health.

The rearrangement joins TRBV12-3 or TRBV12-4 to TRBJ2-1; the TRBD2 assignment by TCRdb is unverifiable without DNA. This CDR3 spans 16 amino acids. The CDR3 region is CASTTRTSGRFNEQFF.

The chain joins TRBV6-1 to TRBJ2-5. Looked up from germline, CDR1 is MNHNS and CDR2 is SASEGT. The CDR3 loop spans 11 amino acids. The CDR3 sequence: CASSDRQSQYF.

The V and J genes are TRBV5-1 and TRBJ2-1; lacking DNA, the TRBD2 call made by TCRdb goes unchecked. The CDR3 has 16 amino acids. Germline CDR1 reads SGHRS; CDR2 reads YFSETQ. This chain's CDR3 is CASSSGGQRRYNEQFF. Using reference TRBV5-1 and TRBJ2-1 for the parts outside the CDR3, the full variable domain is KAGVTQTPRYLIKTRGQQVTLSCSPISGHRSVSWYQQTPGQGLQFLFEYFSETQRNKGNFPGRFSGRQFSNSRSEMNVSTLELGDSALYLCASSSGGQRRYNEQFFGPGTRLTVL.

The chain joins TRBV29-1 to TRBJ1-2; the TRBD1 assignment by TCRdb is unverifiable without DNA. The CDR3 has 15 residues. Germline V lookup: CDR1 SQVTM, CDR2 ANQGSEA. CDR3 sequence: CSATPIDRGPSGYTF. Drawing the rest from reference TRBV29-1 and TRBJ1-2, the complete variable domain is SAVISQKPSRDICQRGTSLTIQCQVDSQVTMMFWYRQQPGQSLTLIATANQGSEATYESGFVIDKFPISRPNLTFSTLTVSNMSPEDSSIYLCSATPIDRGPSGYTFGSGTRLTVV.

The V and J genes are TRBV6-6 and TRBJ1-1; the D call from TCRdb, TRBD1, cannot be confirmed without DNA. This CDR3 has 13 amino acids. Germline CDR1 reads MNHNY; CDR2 reads SVGAGI (reference sequence). The CDR3: CASLAGANTEAFF.

The V and J genes are TRBV9 and TRBJ2-1. The CDR3 runs to 15 residues. Germline CDR1 reads SGDLS; CDR2 reads YYNGEE. The CDR3 spells CASSVRERLINEQFF. The full variable domain, in which reference TRBV9 and TRBJ2-1 provide the parts outside the CDR3, is DSGVTQTPKHLITATGQRVTLRCSPRSGDLSVYWYQQSLDQGLQFLIQYYNGEERAKGNILERFSAQQFPDLHSELNLSSLELGDSALYFCASSVRERLINEQFFGPGTRLTVL.

The chain joins TRBV5-1 to TRBJ2-1; TCRdb designates TRBD1, a call that cannot be tested without DNA. The CDR3 has 18 residues. Germline-derived CDR1 and CDR2 are SGHRS and YFSETQ. CDR3 protein: CASSLGRGLGTGGNEQFF.

This chain links TRBV6-1 with TRBJ1-5; TCRdb reports TRBD1, a call that lacks DNA to check it against. Germline CDR1 and CDR2: MNHNS and SASEGT. The CDR3 has 14 residues. CDR3 residues: CASSDSGGGQPQHF.

The chain has TRBV30 and TRBJ2-2; TCRdb gives TRBD1 as the D gene, but with no DNA this cannot be confirmed. The CDR3 consists of 16 residues. CDR1 and CDR2 (germline): GTSNPN, SVGIG (reference sequence). The CDR3 here is CAWSPAGTANTGELFF.

The rearrangement links TRBV12-3 or TRBV12-4 to TRBJ2-2. CDR3 length: 14 residues. CDR3 in amino acids: CASSLVHYTGELFF.

Here the CDR3 reads CSARDRDSYNEQFF. This sequence joins TRBV20-1 and TRBJ2-1. Per germline, CDR1 DFQATT and CDR2 SNEGSKA (reference sequence). This CDR3 is built from 14 residues.

The genes are TRBV28 and TRBJ2-5. The CDR3 loop spans 12 amino acids. Germline V CDR1 and CDR2: MDHEN, SYDVKM. This CDR3 is CASSQPSETQYF.

The chain combines TRBV7-9 with TRBJ2-3; the TCRdb call, TRBD2, lacks DNA for checking. The CDR3 covers 15 residues. The germline V gene encodes CDR1 SEHNR and CDR2 FQNEAQ (reference sequence). The CDR3 here is CASSHLAGKTDTQYF. The full variable domain, completed using reference TRBV7-9 and TRBJ2-3, is DTGVSQNPRHKITKRGQNVTFRCDPISEHNRLYWYRQTLGQGPEFLTYFQNEAQLEKSRLLSDRFSAERPKGSFSTLEIQRTEQGDSAMYLCASSHLAGKTDTQYFGPGTRLTVL.

The CDR3 loop is CASSGSRQGPGLISYEQYF. The chain recombines TRBV5-1 with TRBJ2-7; TCRdb calls TRBD1, which cannot be checked without DNA. The CDR3 runs 19 residues. Germline V gene sequence: CDR1 SGHRS, CDR2 YFSETQ.

The chain carries TRBV11-3 and TRBJ2-7. The CDR3 runs to 11 residues. Germline CDR1 SGHNT, CDR2 YENEEA. CDR3: CASSFGIQQYF.

V gene TRBV20-1 combines with J gene TRBJ1-2; no DNA is available, so the TRBD1 call from TCRdb remains unchecked. Germline-derived CDR1 and CDR2 are DFQATT and SNEGSKA (reference sequence). This CDR3 comprises 13 residues. CDR3 sequence reads: CSVSKGEGSGYTF.

The chain links TRBV7-9 to TRBJ2-3; the TRBD1 assignment by TCRdb is unverifiable without DNA. This CDR3 comprises 15 residues. Germline lookup yields CDR1 SEHNR and CDR2 FQNEAQ (reference sequence). The CDR3 loop is CASRKDRTSTDTQYF.

The chain has TRBV14 and TRBJ2-3; the TRBD2 assignment by TCRdb is unverifiable without DNA. Germline values: CDR1 SGHDN, CDR2 FVKESK. There are 15 residues in the CDR3. The CDR3 region is CASSQAKRDTDTQYF.

The chain recombines TRBV10-3 with TRBJ2-2. This CDR3 is built from 14 residues. CDR1 is ENHRY, CDR2 SYGVKD, per germline. CDR3 loop: CAISESASTGELFF.

The V and J genes are TRBV4-1 and TRBJ2-7; no DNA is available, so the TRBD1 call from TCRdb remains unchecked. Germline V CDR1 and CDR2: MGHRA, YSYEKL. The CDR3 has 16 residues. CDR3 sequence: CASSRAPGQGYYEQYF.